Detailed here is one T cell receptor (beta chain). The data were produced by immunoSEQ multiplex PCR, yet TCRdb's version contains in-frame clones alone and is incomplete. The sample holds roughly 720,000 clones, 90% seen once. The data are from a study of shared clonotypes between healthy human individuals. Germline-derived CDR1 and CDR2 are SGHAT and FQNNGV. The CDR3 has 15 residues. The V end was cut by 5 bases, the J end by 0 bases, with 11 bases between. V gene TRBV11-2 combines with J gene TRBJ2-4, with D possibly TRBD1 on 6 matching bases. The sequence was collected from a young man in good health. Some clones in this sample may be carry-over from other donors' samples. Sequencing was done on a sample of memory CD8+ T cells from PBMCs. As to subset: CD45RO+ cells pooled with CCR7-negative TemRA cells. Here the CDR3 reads CASSATGLAKNIQYF. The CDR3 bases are TGTGCCAGCAGCGCTACAGGGTTAGCCAAAAACATTCAGTACTTC.